The 18 T cell receptor beta chains presented below share a single source sample, sequenced in a study of cytomegalovirus exposure and HLA in healthy donors. PCR involved 60 Vbeta and 13 Jbeta primers. Only in-frame clones appear in the TCRdb table, and some are missing; sequencing was by immunoSEQ multiplex PCR. The sample has some 180,000 clones, approximately 80% seen once; the top ten hold roughly 14%. Sequences were obtained from PBMCs. These TCRs come from a woman aged 30 to 39 in good health and CMV-seropositive.

The V and J genes are TRBV28 and TRBJ2-5; D call uncertain. Trimming cost V 5 bases and J 4 bases, with 8 bases left between them. Germline CDR1 is MDHEN and CDR2 is SYDVKM. This CDR3 comprises 12 residues. CDR3 residues: CASSRSRETQYF. The DNA for the CDR3 is TGTGCCAGCAGTCGATCGCGAGAGACCCAGTACTTC.

This chain uses TRBV5-8 with TRBJ2-3; TRBD2 matches 7 bases. The V gene end was trimmed by 4 bases and the J gene end by 1 base; junction bases not matched to a gene: 18. The CDR3 contains 19 residues. Germline CDR1 and CDR2: SGHTS and YDEGEE. The DNA for the CDR3 is TGTGCCAGCAGCGGATCCTCTGGGGGAGGGCCCTTAGGCACAGATACGCAGTATTTT. This codes for CASSGSSGGGPLGTDTQYF.

The V call is TRBV19, the J call TRBJ2-5; 8 nucleotides match TRBD1. Germline CDR1 reads LNHDA; CDR2 reads SQIVND (reference sequence). CDR3 length: 13 residues. Unmatched junction bases numbered 2, after V lost 4 bases and J lost 4 bases. The CDR3 sequence is CASSTGGAETQYF. The DNA of the CDR3 is TGTGCCAGTAGTACAGGGGGCGCAGAGACCCAGTACTTC.

J is TRBJ1-5 and V is TRBV7-8; 9 bases line up with TRBD1. Germline lookup yields CDR1 SGHVS and CDR2 FQNEAQ. The length of the CDR3 is 18 residues. Trimming removed 5 bases from V and 2 bases from J; junction bases left unmatched: 13. CDR3 DNA: TGTGCCAGCAGCCCGCGAATAGGGACAGGGCTGGGCAATCAGCCCCAGCATTTT. This sequence encodes CASSPRIGTGLGNQPQHF. Combining the CDR3 with reference TRBV7-8 and TRBJ1-5 gives the whole variable domain GAGVSQSPRYKVAKRGQDVALRCDPISGHVSLFWYQQALGQGPEFLTYFQNEAQLDKSGLPSDRFFAERPEGSVSTLKIQRTQQEDSAVYLCASSPRIGTGLGNQPQHFGDGTRLSIL.

The V gene is TRBV5-6, the J gene TRBJ2-7; tentative D call: TRBD1 (5 bases). The CDR3 spans 15 residues. Germline-derived CDR1 and CDR2 are SGHDT and YYEEEE. V was pared by 4 bases and J by 3 bases, with 17 bases between. The CDR3 region has the DNA TGTGCCAGCAGCCTAGGATGGGGCTTTGGCTACGAGCAGTACTTC. Encoded protein: CASSLGWGFGYEQYF.

About this clone: The same CDR3 arises from other DNA sequences in this sample as well. V and J are TRBV27 and TRBJ2-7; D ambiguous. The CDR3 has 13 amino acids. Deletions cut 2 bases from V and 3 bases from J, with 8 bases between. Per the germline V gene, CDR1 is MNHEY and CDR2 is SMNVEV (reference sequence). The CDR3 is CASSLRRSYEQYF. The DNA of the CDR3 is TGTGCCAGCAGTTTACGGAGAAGCTACGAGCAGTACTTC.

The V call is TRBV6-1, the J call TRBJ1-6; D is possibly TRBD1 (5 bases). Trimming pared 1 base from V and 10 bases from J, leaving 17 bases between. The CDR3 covers 16 residues. The germline V gene encodes CDR1 MNHNS and CDR2 SASEGT. CDR3 in amino acids: CASSEGFLGGVSPLHF. In DNA, the CDR3 is TGTGCCAGCAGTGAAGGGTTTCTGGGAGGGGTCTCACCCCTCCACTTT.

The J gene is TRBJ1-5, the V gene TRBV18; D unclear. The CDR3 is 18 residues long. Germline CDR1 KGHSH, CDR2 LQKENI. Trimming removed 3 bases from V and 7 bases from J, with 25 bases in between. The CDR3 region has the DNA TGTGCCAGCTCACCGAGGGCGGGAGGTCAGGCCTCTCCCCAGCCCCAGCATTTT. Protein sequence: CASSPRAGGQASPQPQHF.

The V call is TRBV5-6, the J call TRBJ1-1; no clear D. Germline lookup yields CDR1 SGHDT and CDR2 YYEEEE. The V end lost 4 bases, the J end lost 1 base, and 11 bases lay between the germline ends. The CDR3 covers 14 residues. CDR3 sequence (DNA): TGTGCCAGCAGCCCGGCAGGTGAGAACACTGAAGCTTTCTTT. Protein product: CASSPAGENTEAFF.

V and J are TRBV9 and TRBJ2-1; 9 positions agree with TRBD2. The CDR3 consists of 17 residues. Germline-derived CDR1 and CDR2 are SGDLS and YYNGEE. J gave up 2 bases and V 0 bases, and 6 bases lay outside the gene matches. CDR3 coding DNA: TGTGCCAGCAGCGTAGACACTAGCGGGTTCACCTACAATGAGCAGTTCTTC. As protein: CASSVDTSGFTYNEQFF.

The gene calls are TRBV6-5 and TRBJ1-2; D uncertain. The CDR3 contains 15 residues. V lost 7 bases to trimming and J lost 6 bases, with 21 bases between them. Germline lookup yields CDR1 MNHEY and CDR2 SVGAGI. Here the CDR3 DNA reads TGTGCCAGCACTACATTTAGCGCCGGTGACAATGGCTACACCTTC. It specifies CASTTFSAGDNGYTF.

This clone was picked up one time. This rearrangement joins TRBV2 to TRBJ2-7; D might be TRBD1 (6 bases). The CDR3 has 13 amino acids. Germline-derived CDR1 and CDR2 are SNHLY and FYNNEI. V was trimmed by 7 bases and J by 3 bases, leaving 13 bases between them. As DNA, the CDR3 is TGTGCCAGCAAGTATCCGGACAGCTACGAGCAGTACTTC. Translation: CASKYPDSYEQYF.

The J gene is TRBJ2-7, the V gene TRBV5-6; 7 nucleotides align to TRBD2. This CDR3 is built from 15 residues. V lost 0 bases to trimming and J lost 6 bases; unmatched junction nucleotides: 9. CDR1 SGHDT and CDR2 YYEEEE come from the germline V gene. The CDR3 coding sequence is TGTGCCAGCAGCTTGGTAGGGCGACTAGCATCCGAGCAGTACTTC. It codes for CASSLVGRLASEQYF.

The rearrangement links TRBV4-1 to TRBJ1-2; possibly TRBD1 for D (5 bases). The V gene lost 0 bases and the J gene lost 4 bases, with 12 bases spanning the gap. Looked up from germline, CDR1 is MGHRA and CDR2 is YSYEKL. The length of the CDR3 is 15 residues. The CDR3 spells CASSQEGRAAYGYTF. As DNA, the CDR3 is TGCGCCAGCAGCCAAGAGGGCAGGGCGGCCTATGGCTACACCTTC.

Here the CDR3 DNA reads TGTGCCAGCAGCTTAGGCGTAACCTACGAGCAGTACTTC. Translation: CASSLGVTYEQYF. The chain couples TRBV7-8 to TRBJ2-7; D is undetermined. This CDR3 has 13 residues. The V end was cut by 1 base, the J end by 2 bases, with 6 bases between. Germline loops: CDR1 SGHVS, CDR2 FQNEAQ.

The genes are TRBV11-2 and TRBJ1-2, with 7 bases identical to TRBD1. The CDR3 spans 14 residues. Germline lookup yields CDR1 SGHAT and CDR2 FQNNGV. V lost 6 bases, J lost 5 bases, and 9 bases stayed unmatched. The CDR3 loop is CASSKTGVGYGYTF. DNA of the CDR3: TGTGCCAGCAGTAAAACAGGGGTTGGGTATGGCTACACCTTC.

This clone was seen a single time. This chain uses TRBV10-3 with TRBJ1-1, with TRBD1 matching 7 bases. Unmatched junction bases numbered 6, after V lost 4 bases and J lost 1 base. Germline values: CDR1 ENHRY, CDR2 SYGVKD. The CDR3 loop spans 15 amino acids. The CDR3 region is CAISGQGTENTEAFF. As DNA, the CDR3 is TGTGCCATCAGTGGACAGGGCACGGAGAACACTGAAGCTTTCTTT.

This chain uses TRBV6-5 with TRBJ1-4, with a tentative D call TRBD1 (5 bases). V dropped 6 bases and J dropped 4 bases, with 12 bases sitting between them. The CDR3 is 14 residues long. Germline CDR1 is MNHEY and CDR2 is SVGAGI. The DNA for the CDR3 is TGTGCCAGCAGACGGGGACTTGTTAATGAAAAACTGTTTTTT. It yields the protein CASRRGLVNEKLFF.